Reported below is one T cell receptor (beta chain). Its specificity is not known. This sample stems from a study of a mutant IDH1 vaccine in newly diagnosed glioma. Study-level background: Vaccines were first given 4-6 weeks after radiotherapy alone, or with temozolomide cycles.

The repertoire was sequenced with immunoSEQ multiplex PCR; TCRdb's copy has only in-frame clones and lacks some. The data hold approximately 60,000 clones, with about 90% observed a single time. Sample time point: week 35, safety follow-up. Vaccinated patients received 300 ug of mutant IDH1 20-mer peptide per dose, with topical imiquimod. The sample consisted of PBMCs, taken from a glioma patient whose treatment included an IDH1 peptide vaccine. The clonotype originates from a man aged 40-50 years with glioma.

CDR3 DNA sequence: TGTGCCAGCAGCCCAAGCGGGTATAACTATGGCTACACCTTC. As protein: CASSPSGYNYGYTF. The chain employs TRBV6-5 and TRBJ1-2; D call uncertain. V was clipped by 6 bases and J by 1 base, with 12 bases between them. The CDR3 sequence is 14 residues long. Germline V lookup: CDR1 MNHEY, CDR2 SVGAGI.